This T cell receptor beta chain is drawn from a study of identifying expanded T cells in peripheral blood. Only in-frame clones appear in the TCRdb table, and some are missing; sequencing was by immunoSEQ multiplex PCR. Here the sample spans tens of thousands of clones, 88% being singletons. No infections or other immune events were documented during collection. CDR1 is ENHRY, CDR2 SYGVKD, per germline. Deletions cut 6 bases from V and 4 bases from J, with 12 bases between. The CDR3 is 13 amino acids. Remarks on this clone: No antigen is known for it.

Findings of the study overall: Technical replicates showed roughly 1.2 changed clones; about two weeks approximately 16; four weeks 19. Two-week clone count variance significantly increased as total template count grew.

This receptor was taken from a person aged 18-70 years in good health. The gene calls are TRBV10-3 and TRBJ2-5; D remains ambiguous. The sample taken for sequencing was blood. In DNA, the CDR3 is TGTGCCATCAGATCCCCGCCGGGAGAGACCCAGTACTTC. Its protein product is CAIRSPPGETQYF.